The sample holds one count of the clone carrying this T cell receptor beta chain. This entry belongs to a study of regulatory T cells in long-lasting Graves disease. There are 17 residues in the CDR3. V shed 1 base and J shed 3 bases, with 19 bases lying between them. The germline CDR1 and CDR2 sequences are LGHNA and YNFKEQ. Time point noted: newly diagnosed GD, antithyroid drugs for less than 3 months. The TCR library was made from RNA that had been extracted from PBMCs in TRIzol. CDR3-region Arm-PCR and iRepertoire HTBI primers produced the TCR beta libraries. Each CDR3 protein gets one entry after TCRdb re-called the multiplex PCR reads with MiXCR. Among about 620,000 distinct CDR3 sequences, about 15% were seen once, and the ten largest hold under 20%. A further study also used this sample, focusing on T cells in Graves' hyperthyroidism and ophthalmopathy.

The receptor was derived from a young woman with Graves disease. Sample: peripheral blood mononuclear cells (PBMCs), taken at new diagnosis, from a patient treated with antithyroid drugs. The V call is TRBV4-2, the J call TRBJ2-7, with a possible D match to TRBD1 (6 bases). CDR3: CASSQVLGTHPRYEQYF. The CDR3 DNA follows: TGTGCCAGCAGCCAAGTTCTCGGGACACATCCCCGCTACGAGCAGTACTTC.